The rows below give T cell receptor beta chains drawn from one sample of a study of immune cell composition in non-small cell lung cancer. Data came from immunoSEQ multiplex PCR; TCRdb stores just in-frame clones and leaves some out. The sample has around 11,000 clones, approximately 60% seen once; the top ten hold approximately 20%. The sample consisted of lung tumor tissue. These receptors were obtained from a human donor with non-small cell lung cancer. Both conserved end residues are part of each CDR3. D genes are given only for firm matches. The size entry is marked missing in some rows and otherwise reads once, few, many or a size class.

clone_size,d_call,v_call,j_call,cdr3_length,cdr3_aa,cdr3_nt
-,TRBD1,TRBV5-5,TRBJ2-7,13,CASSTGGSYEQYF,TGTGCCAGCAGCACAGGGGGGTCCTACGAGCAGTACTTC
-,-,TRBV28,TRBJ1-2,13,CASSPTANYGYTF,TGTGCCAGCAGTCCAACAGCTAACTATGGCTACACCTTC
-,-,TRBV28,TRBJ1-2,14,CASSPGGRREGYTF,TGTGCCAGCAGTCCTGGGGGACGCCGGGAGGGCTACACCTTC
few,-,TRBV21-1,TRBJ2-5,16,CASSKVLAGGKETQYF,TGTGCCAGCAGCAAAGTACTAGCGGGAGGGAAAGAGACCCAGTACTTC
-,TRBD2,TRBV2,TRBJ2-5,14,CASSYLAGGETQYF,TGTGCCAGCAGTTATCTAGCGGGAGGGGAGACCCAGTACTTC
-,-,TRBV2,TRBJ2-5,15,CASSTTGERQETQYF,TGTGCCAGCAGTACGACAGGCGAACGACAAGAGACCCAGTACTTC
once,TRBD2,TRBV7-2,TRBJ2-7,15,CASSSLAELSYEQYF,TGTGCCAGCAGCTCACTAGCGGAACTCTCCTACGAGCAGTACTTC
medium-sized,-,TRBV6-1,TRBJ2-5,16,CASSDRQTYTQETQYF,TGTGCCAGCAGTGATCGACAGACGTATACCCAAGAGACCCAGTACTTC
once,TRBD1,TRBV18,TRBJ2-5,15,CASSPRTGQGETQYF,TGTGCCAGCTCACCTAGGACAGGGCAAGGAGAGACCCAGTACTTC
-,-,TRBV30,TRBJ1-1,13,CAWRIPGGTEAFF,TGTGCCTGGAGGATTCCCGGGGGAACTGAAGCTTTCTTT
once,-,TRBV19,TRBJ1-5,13,CASSEVRNQPQHF,TGTGCCAGTAGTGAGGTACGCAATCAGCCCCAGCATTTT
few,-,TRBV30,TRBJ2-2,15,CAWAIDSWNTGELFF,TGTGCCTGGGCTATAGACTCCTGGAACACCGGGGAGCTGTTTTTT
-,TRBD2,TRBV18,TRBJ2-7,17,CASSPEPGLAGSYEQYF,TGTGCCAGCTCACCAGAACCGGGACTAGCGGGGTCCTACGAGCAGTACTTC
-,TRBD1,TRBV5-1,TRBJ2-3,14,CASRVGQGTDTQYF,TGCGCCAGCAGGGTGGGACAGGGAACAGATACGCAGTATTTT
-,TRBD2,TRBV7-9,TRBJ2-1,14,CASSFSGGYNEQFF,TGTGCCAGCAGCTTTAGCGGGGGGTACAATGAGCAGTTCTTC
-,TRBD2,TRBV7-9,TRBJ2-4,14,CASSPSGGGNIQYF,TGTGCCAGCAGCCCTAGCGGGGGAGGGAACATTCAGTACTTC
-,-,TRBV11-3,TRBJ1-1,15,CASSLDSAQGTEAFF,TGTGCCAGCAGCTTAGACTCGGCCCAGGGGACTGAAGCTTTCTTT
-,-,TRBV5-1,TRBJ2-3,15,CASSLLTHYTDTQYF,TGCGCCAGCAGCTTGCTTACTCACTACACAGATACGCAGTATTTT
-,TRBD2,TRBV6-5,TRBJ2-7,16,CASSYSGVAGPNEQYF,TGTGCCAGCAGTTACTCCGGAGTAGCGGGACCCAACGAGCAGTACTTC
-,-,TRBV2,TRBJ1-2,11,CASGTVYGYTF,TGTGCCAGCGGGACTGTCTATGGCTACACCTTC
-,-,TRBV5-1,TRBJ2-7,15,CASTVGNSGTYEQYF,TGCGCCAGCACCGTGGGGAATAGCGGTACCTACGAGCAGTACTTC
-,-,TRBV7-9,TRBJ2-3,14,CASSLLSGTYRLHF,TGTGCCAGCAGCTTATTGTCCGGGACTTACCGGTTGCATTTT
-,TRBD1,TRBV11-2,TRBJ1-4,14,CASSSSGTGEKLFF,TGTGCCAGCAGCTCCTCCGGGACAGGTGAAAAACTGTTTTTT
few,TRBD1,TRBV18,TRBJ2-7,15,CASSPWDRNPGEQYF,TGTGCCAGCTCACCTTGGGACAGAAATCCGGGGGAGCAGTACTTC
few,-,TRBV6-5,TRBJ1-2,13,CASSYVGDYGYTF,TGTGCCAGCAGTTACGTCGGAGACTATGGCTACACCTTC
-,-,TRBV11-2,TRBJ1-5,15,CASSFATGSNQPQHF,TGTGCCAGCAGCTTCGCGACAGGCAGCAATCAGCCCCAGCATTTT
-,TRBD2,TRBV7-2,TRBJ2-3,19,CASSLLGLAGGVISDTQYF,TGTGCCAGCAGCTTACTCGGACTAGCGGGAGGGGTTATATCAGATACGCAGTATTTT
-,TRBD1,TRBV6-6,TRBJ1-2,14,CASRRQGLDYGYTF,TGTGCCAGCAGGCGACAGGGGTTGGACTATGGCTACACCTTC